One sample yielded the 27 T cell receptor beta chains listed below, sequenced in a study of blood T cells in healthy people across ages. Primers used in a second PCR of about 7 to 11 cycles were a sample-barcoded 5' primer and a J-beta primer mix. MiXCR, applied by TCRdb to the 5' RACE reads, yields one record per CDR3 protein. The sample includes approximately 800,000 distinct CDR3 sequences, over 45% of them seen just once. Sequences were obtained from blood. The receptors come from a man younger than 45 in good health.

The chain carries TRBV7-9 and TRBJ1-4, with 9 bases that match TRBD1. This CDR3 is 15 amino acids long. Germline V CDR1 and CDR2: SEHNR, FQNEAQ (reference sequence). J lost 8 bases, V lost 3 bases, and 7 bases had no gene match. The CDR3 coding sequence is TGTGCCAGCAGCTTTTGGGGACAGGGAAACGAAAAACTGTTTTTT. Its translation: CASSFWGQGNEKLFF.

This clonotype has more than one count but fewer than ten. This rearrangement joins TRBV4-1 to TRBJ2-4, with TRBD2 identical over 11 bases. The J call may be faulty, since TRBJ2-7 better matches the DNA end. Germline V gene sequence: CDR1 MGHRA, CDR2 YSYEKL. This CDR3 spans 16 amino acids. CDR3 in DNA: TGCGCCAGCAGCCAGGATAGCGGGAGGGCGCGCTACGAGCAGTACTTC. Protein sequence: CASSQDSGRARYEQYF.

The chain has TRBV5-4 and TRBJ2-3; perhaps D is TRBD1 or TRBD2 (5 bases each). Trimming took 0 bases from V and 3 from J, leaving 11 bases between them. From germline, CDR1 is SGHNT and CDR2 YYREEE (reference sequence). The CDR3 runs 15 residues. Here the CDR3 DNA reads TGTGCCAGCAGCTTGGCGAGGGACGGGACAGATACGCAGTATTTT. Its translation: CASSLARDGTDTQYF.

In DNA form, the CDR3 reads TGTGCCAGCAGTACCATCCGGGGGGTAGCGATGCCAAGCTATGAGCAGTTCTTC. Amino acid sequence: CASSTIRGVAMPSYEQFF. The chain is built from TRBV6-1 and TRBJ2-1; 7 nucleotides agree with TRBD2. With V trimmed by 5 bases and J by 8 bases, 21 bases remained unmatched. Germline V CDR1 and CDR2: MNHNS, SASEGT. The CDR3 is made up of 18 amino acids.

This chain connects TRBV4-2 to TRBJ2-4, with D tentatively TRBD1 or TRBD2 (5 bases each). CDR3 length: 14 residues. Germline loops: CDR1 LGHNA, CDR2 YNFKEQ. Trimming removed 5 bases from V and 5 bases from J, with 13 bases in between. The CDR3 sequence is CASSFSRDQNIQYF. The DNA of the CDR3 is TGTGCCAGCAGCTTCTCCCGGGACCAAAACATTCAGTACTTC.

The chain recombines TRBV27 with TRBJ2-3, with D unresolved. The length of the CDR3 is 11 residues. From germline, CDR1 is MNHEY and CDR2 SMNVEV (reference sequence). Trimming pared 8 bases from V and 4 bases from J, leaving 7 bases between. As DNA, the CDR3 is TGTGCCAGCTTAGCTGCAGATACGCAGTATTTT. This gives the protein CASLAADTQYF.

This clonotype appeared a few times. This sequence joins TRBV20-1 and TRBJ2-5, with 11 bases aligning to TRBD2. The J call is in doubt because the DNA end fits TRBJ2-7 better. Germline CDR1 reads DFQATT; CDR2 reads SNEGSKA (reference sequence). CDR3 length: 13 residues. The CDR3 sequence is CSALLAGEYEQYF. The CDR3 DNA is TGCAGTGCCCTACTAGCGGGAGAATACGAGCAGTACTTC.

CDR3 nucleotides: TGCAGTGCACCCCACCAGGGGGCGGATGGCTACACCTTC. Protein sequence: CSAPHQGADGYTF. This chain connects TRBV20-1 to TRBJ1-2; 8 bases fit TRBD1. The CDR3 totals 13 residues. Germline assignment: CDR1 DFQATT and CDR2 SNEGSKA (reference sequence). Losses at the gene ends were 6 bases for V and 6 bases for J; bases not matched to a gene: 9.

V and J are TRBV5-5 and TRBJ2-1; 9 nucleotides agree with TRBD2. The CDR3 is 14 residues long. Germline V gene sequence: CDR1 SGHKS, CDR2 YYEKEE (reference sequence). V trimming: 2 bases; J trimming: 7 bases; junction bases outside the gene matches: 4. CDR3 region: CASSFGGGGNEQFF. CDR3 DNA: TGTGCCAGCAGCTTCGGCGGGGGGGGTAATGAGCAGTTCTTC.

This clonotype was recorded a few times. The chain employs TRBV20-1 and TRBJ2-3; 11 bases are a match to TRBD2. Germline V CDR1 and CDR2: DFQATT, SNEGSKA (reference sequence). After removal of 6 bases from V and 6 bases from J, the junction contained 8 bases not matched to a gene. This CDR3 is built from 14 residues. CDR3 sequence reads: CSAAPSGRRDTQYF. CDR3 nucleotides: TGCAGTGCGGCTCCTAGCGGGAGGAGGGATACGCAGTATTTT.

The chain couples TRBV20-1 to TRBJ1-2, with 11 bases identical to TRBD1. The V and J ends lost 6 bases and 3 bases, in that order; junction bases with no gene match: 6. Germline V lookup: CDR1 DFQATT, CDR2 SNEGSKA (reference sequence). The CDR3 has 14 residues. The CDR3 DNA reads as TGCAGTGCGAACGGACAGGGGGCGGACTATGGCTACACCTTC. Translated, it gives CSANGQGADYGYTF.

The chain employs TRBV24-1 and TRBJ2-7, with D tentatively TRBD2 (6 bases). The better agreement between TRBJ2-5 and the DNA end casts doubt on the J call. The CDR3 runs 14 residues. CDR1 is KGHDR, CDR2 SFDVKD, per germline. CDR3 bases: TGTGCCACCAGCCCAAGCGGGCAGGGAGAGACCCAGTACTTC. Translation gives CATSPSGQGETQYF.

The rearrangement joins TRBV6-1 to TRBJ2-2; 7 bases line up with TRBD1. The junction had 6 bases not matched to a gene; V was cut back by 6 bases and J by 5 bases. This CDR3 region has 14 residues. Germline V CDR1 and CDR2: MNHNS, SASEGT. CDR3 sequence: CASRDQQGTGELFF. The CDR3 DNA is TGTGCCAGCAGGGACCAACAGGGGACCGGGGAGCTGTTTTTT.

The chain carries TRBV7-2 and TRBJ2-7; 8 positions match TRBD1. Unmatched junction bases numbered 8, after V lost 6 bases and J lost 4 bases. The CDR3 spans 14 residues. Germline CDR1 and CDR2: SGHTA and FQGNSA. Written as DNA, the CDR3 is TGTGCCAGCAGTCAATGGACAGGGACGTACGAGCAGTACTTC. This sequence encodes CASSQWTGTYEQYF.

The chain employs TRBV4-1 and TRBJ2-2; D not certain. Trimming removed 2 bases from V and 3 bases from J, with 4 bases in between. Germline-derived CDR1 and CDR2 are MGHRA and YSYEKL. This CDR3 has 13 residues. The CDR3 DNA reads as TGCGCCAGCAGCCAACCTGACACCGGGGAGCTGTTTTTT. Translation gives CASSQPDTGELFF.

In its sample, this clonotype was seen a few times. The CDR3 here is CASRRRGLNGYTF. DNA of the CDR3: TGTGCCAGCAGACGTCGGGGTCTCAATGGCTACACCTTC. The rearrangement uses TRBV2 and TRBJ1-2; D gene unclear. V was cut by 6 bases and J by 6 bases, with 14 bases left in between. The V gene's germline CDR1 is SNHLY and CDR2 FYNNEI. CDR3 length: 13 residues. Filled out from reference TRBV2 and TRBJ1-2, the complete variable domain reads EPEVTQTPSHQVTQMGQEVILRCVPISNHLYFYWYRQILGQKVEFLVSFYNNEISEKSEIFDDQFSVERPDGSNFTLKIRSTKLEDSAMYFCASRRRGLNGYTFGSGTRLTVV.

This clonotype has only a few counts. The CDR3 protein is CSATLAGGPTSYEQYF. In nucleotides, the CDR3 is TGCAGTGCTACCCTAGCGGGAGGCCCGACATCCTACGAGCAGTACTTC. The chain is built from TRBV20-1 and TRBJ2-7; 11 nucleotides line up with TRBD2. There are 16 residues in the CDR3. With 4 bases clipped from V and 1 base from J, the junction kept 9 bases outside the gene matches. CDR1 and CDR2 from the germline V gene are DFQATT and SNEGSKA (reference sequence).

The CDR3 DNA follows: TGCAGTGCTTTTTGGGACGGACGAGGGGAGCAGTACTTC. It specifies CSAFWDGRGEQYF. The chain joins TRBV20-1 to TRBJ2-7; the D gene could be TRBD1 or TRBD2 (5 bases each). Trimming left V 5 bases short and J 7 bases short, with 18 bases between. The CDR3 length is 13 residues. Germline values: CDR1 DFQATT, CDR2 SNEGSKA (reference sequence).

This chain connects TRBV9 to TRBJ1-1; D is uncertain. Per germline, CDR1 SGDLS and CDR2 YYNGEE. Deletions cut 4 bases from V and 5 bases from J, with 15 bases between. This CDR3 comprises 14 residues. CDR3 DNA sequence: TGTGCCAGCAGCCGGGCGGAGGGAAGAACTGAAGCTTTCTTT. It specifies CASSRAEGRTEAFF.

The chain couples TRBV13 to TRBJ2-7, with 7 bases aligning to TRBD1. This CDR3 has 15 residues. The ends lost 5 bases at V and 4 bases at J; junction bases unmatched: 11. The V gene's germline CDR1 is PRHDT and CDR2 FYEKMQ (reference sequence). The chain's CDR3 is CASSLDRAQGYEQYF. Written as DNA, the CDR3 is TGTGCCAGCAGCCTTGACAGGGCACAGGGGTACGAGCAGTACTTC. The full variable domain, completed using reference TRBV13 and TRBJ2-7, is AAGVIQSPRHLIKEKRETATLKCYPIPRHDTVYWYQQGPGQDPQFLISFYEKMQSDKGSIPDRFSAQQFSDYHSELNMSSLELGDSALYFCASSLDRAQGYEQYFGPGTRLTVT.

V usage is TRBV6-1 and J usage is TRBJ1-2; D uncertain. This CDR3 has 11 amino acids. Germline-derived CDR1 and CDR2 are MNHNS and SASEGT. Trimming took 10 bases from V and 2 from J, leaving 8 bases between them. CDR3: CATRGNYGYTF. CDR3 sequence (DNA): TGTGCCACGCGGGGAAACTATGGCTACACCTTC.

The rearrangement links TRBV9 to TRBJ2-1, with D possibly TRBD2 on 6 matching bases. The germline gives CDR1 SGDLS, CDR2 YYNGEE. The ends were cut back, 0 bases at V and 10 bases at J, with 14 bases in the middle. The CDR3 is made up of 14 amino acids. The CDR3 protein is CASSVATSPGEQFF. The CDR3 nucleotides read TGTGCCAGCAGCGTAGCTACTAGCCCAGGGGAGCAGTTCTTC.

This clonotype has a handful of counts. This chain's CDR3 is CASSLIGGPSIIDEQYF. CDR3 sequence (DNA): TGTGCCAGCAGCTTAATTGGGGGACCGAGTATTATAGACGAGCAGTACTTC. V usage is TRBV11-1 and J usage is TRBJ2-7, with D possibly called TRBD1 or TRBD2 (5 bases each). Germline V gene lookup returns CDR1 SGHAT and CDR2 FQDESV (reference sequence). V lost 2 bases and J 5 bases, leaving 22 bases between the germline ends. The CDR3 spans 17 residues.

The chain uses TRBV6-6 and TRBJ2-7; the D gene could be TRBD1 or TRBD2 (5 bases each). Trimming shortened V by 8 bases and J by 9 bases, and 20 bases separated the two germline ends. The CDR3 is 13 amino acids. Germline V gives CDR1 MNHNY, CDR2 SVGAGI (reference sequence). The CDR3 sequence: CASEGPKRQGQYF. For the CDR3, the DNA is TGTGCCAGCGAGGGGCCCAAACGGCAGGGGCAGTACTTC.

This rearrangement joins TRBV9 to TRBJ2-1; D is unclear. V dropped 2 bases and J dropped 7 bases, with 22 bases sitting between them. CDR3 length: 17 amino acids. Looked up from germline, CDR1 is SGDLS and CDR2 is YYNGEE. The CDR3 protein is CASSVSPSRGTRNEQFF. CDR3 DNA: TGTGCCAGCAGCGTGAGCCCCTCCCGCGGTACACGGAATGAGCAGTTCTTC.

V and J are TRBV4-2 and TRBJ2-7; 7 positions match TRBD1. Germline V gives CDR1 LGHNA, CDR2 YNFKEQ. The CDR3 has 15 residues. V shed 1 base, J shed 2 bases, and the junction held 5 bases outside the gene matches. The CDR3 region has the DNA TGTGCCAGCAGCCAAGGGACAGGCGGTCCCTACGAGCAGTACTTC. Its translation is CASSQGTGGPYEQYF.

The chain recombines TRBV4-3 with TRBJ2-4; D is unresolved. The J call may be mistaken, given a closer DNA end match to TRBJ2-5. Germline CDR1 and CDR2: LGHNA and YSLEER. The CDR3 has 16 amino acids. The CDR3 reads CASSQDLPRSLETQYF. CDR3 bases: TGCGCCAGCAGCCAAGATTTACCTAGGTCCTTGGAGACCCAGTACTTC.